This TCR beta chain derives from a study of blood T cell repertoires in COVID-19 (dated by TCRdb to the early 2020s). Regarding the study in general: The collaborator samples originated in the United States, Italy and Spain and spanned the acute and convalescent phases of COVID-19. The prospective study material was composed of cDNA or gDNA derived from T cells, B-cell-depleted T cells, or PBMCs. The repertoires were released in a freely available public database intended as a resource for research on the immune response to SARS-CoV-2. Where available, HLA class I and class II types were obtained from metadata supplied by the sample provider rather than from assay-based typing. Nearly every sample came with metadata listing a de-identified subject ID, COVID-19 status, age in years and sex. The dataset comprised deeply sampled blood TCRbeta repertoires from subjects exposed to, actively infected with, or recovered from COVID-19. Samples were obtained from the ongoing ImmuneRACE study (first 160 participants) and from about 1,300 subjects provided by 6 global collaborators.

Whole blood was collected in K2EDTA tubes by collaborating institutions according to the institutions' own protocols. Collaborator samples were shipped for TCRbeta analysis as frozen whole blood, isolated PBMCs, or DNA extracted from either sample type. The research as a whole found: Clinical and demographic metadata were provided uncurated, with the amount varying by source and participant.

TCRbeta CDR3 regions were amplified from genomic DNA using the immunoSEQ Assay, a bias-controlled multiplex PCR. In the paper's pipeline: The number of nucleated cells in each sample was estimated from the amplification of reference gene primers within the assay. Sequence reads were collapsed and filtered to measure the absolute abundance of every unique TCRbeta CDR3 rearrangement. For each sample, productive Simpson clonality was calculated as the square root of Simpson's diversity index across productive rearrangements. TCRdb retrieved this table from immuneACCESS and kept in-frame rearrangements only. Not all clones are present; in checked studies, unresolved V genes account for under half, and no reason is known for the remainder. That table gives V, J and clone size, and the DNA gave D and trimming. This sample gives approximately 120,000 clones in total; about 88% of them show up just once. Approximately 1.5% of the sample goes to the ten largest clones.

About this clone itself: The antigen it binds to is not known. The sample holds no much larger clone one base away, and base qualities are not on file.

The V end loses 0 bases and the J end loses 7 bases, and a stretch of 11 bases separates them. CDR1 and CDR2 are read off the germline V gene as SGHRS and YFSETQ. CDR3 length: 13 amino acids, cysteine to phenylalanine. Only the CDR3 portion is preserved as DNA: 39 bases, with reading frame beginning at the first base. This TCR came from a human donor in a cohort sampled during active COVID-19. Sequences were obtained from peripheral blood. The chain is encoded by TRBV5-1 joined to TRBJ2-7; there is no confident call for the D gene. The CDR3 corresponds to CASSLEASGEQYF. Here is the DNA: TGCGCCAGCAGCTTGGAGGCTTCGGGTGAGCAGTACTTC.